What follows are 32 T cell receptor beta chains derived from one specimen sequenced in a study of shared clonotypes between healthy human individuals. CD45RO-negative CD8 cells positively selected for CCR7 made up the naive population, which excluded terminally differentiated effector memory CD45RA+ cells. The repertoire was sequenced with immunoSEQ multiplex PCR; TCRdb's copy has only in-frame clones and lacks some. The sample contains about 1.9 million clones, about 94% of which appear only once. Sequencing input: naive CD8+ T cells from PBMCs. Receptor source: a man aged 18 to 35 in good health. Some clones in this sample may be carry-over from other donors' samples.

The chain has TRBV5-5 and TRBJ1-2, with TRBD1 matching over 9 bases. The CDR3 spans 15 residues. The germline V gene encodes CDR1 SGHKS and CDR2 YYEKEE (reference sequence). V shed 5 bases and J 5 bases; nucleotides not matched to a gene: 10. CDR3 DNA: TGTGCCAGCAGTTCCGGGACAGGGCCTTCGTATGGCTACACCTTC. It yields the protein CASSSGTGPSYGYTF.

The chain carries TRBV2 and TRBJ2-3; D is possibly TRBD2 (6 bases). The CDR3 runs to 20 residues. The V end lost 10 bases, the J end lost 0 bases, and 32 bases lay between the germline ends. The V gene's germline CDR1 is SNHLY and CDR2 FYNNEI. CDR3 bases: TGTGCCACTCACTTAGCGGAGACTTCCTTGGGAATCTCTAGCACAGATACGCAGTATTTT. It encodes CATHLAETSLGISSTDTQYF.

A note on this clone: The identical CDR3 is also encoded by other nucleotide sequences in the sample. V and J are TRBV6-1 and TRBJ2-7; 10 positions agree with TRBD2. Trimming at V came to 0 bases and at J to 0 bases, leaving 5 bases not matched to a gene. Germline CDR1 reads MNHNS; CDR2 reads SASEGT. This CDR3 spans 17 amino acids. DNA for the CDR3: TGTGCCAGCAGTGAAGCAGGGCTAGCGGGAGTCTCCTACGAGCAGTACTTC. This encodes CASSEAGLAGVSYEQYF.

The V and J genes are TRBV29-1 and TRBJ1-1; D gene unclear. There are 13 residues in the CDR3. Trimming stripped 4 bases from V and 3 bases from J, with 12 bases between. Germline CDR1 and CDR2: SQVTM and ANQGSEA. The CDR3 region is CSVGSGYHTEAFF. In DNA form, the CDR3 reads TGCAGCGTTGGGTCGGGGTACCACACTGAAGCTTTCTTT.

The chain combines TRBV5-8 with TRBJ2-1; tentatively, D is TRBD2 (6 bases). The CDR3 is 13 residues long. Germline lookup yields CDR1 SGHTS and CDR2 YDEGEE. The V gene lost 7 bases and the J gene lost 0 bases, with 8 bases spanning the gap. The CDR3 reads CASLSGSYNEQFF. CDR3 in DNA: TGTGCCAGCCTTAGCGGCTCCTACAATGAGCAGTTCTTC.

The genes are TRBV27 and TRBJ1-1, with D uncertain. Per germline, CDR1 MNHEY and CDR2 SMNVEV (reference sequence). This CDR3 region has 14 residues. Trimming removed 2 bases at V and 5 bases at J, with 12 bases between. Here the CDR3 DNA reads TGTGCCAGCAGTTTAATATCTCACATAACTGAAGCTTTCTTT. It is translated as CASSLISHITEAFF.

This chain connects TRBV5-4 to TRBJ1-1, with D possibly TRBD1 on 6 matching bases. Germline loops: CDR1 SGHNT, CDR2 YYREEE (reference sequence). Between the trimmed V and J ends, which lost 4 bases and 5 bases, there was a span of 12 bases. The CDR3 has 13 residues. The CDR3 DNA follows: TGTGCCAGCAGCCCCACTAGGGGGACTGAAGCTTTCTTT. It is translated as CASSPTRGTEAFF.

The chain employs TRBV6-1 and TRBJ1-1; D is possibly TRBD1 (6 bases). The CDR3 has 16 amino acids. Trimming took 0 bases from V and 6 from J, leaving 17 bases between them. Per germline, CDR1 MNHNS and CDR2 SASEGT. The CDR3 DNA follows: TGTGCCAGCAGTGAAGCGCTTCGACAGGTAGTTGCTGAAGCTTTCTTT. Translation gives CASSEALRQVVAEAFF.

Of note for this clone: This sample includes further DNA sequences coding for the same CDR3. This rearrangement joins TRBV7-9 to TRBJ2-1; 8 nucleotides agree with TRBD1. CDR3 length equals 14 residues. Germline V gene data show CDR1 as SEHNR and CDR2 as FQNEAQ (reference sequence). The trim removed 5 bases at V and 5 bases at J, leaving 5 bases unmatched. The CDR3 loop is CASSPGTGDNEQFF. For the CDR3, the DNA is TGTGCCAGCAGCCCCGGGACAGGAGACAATGAGCAGTTCTTC.

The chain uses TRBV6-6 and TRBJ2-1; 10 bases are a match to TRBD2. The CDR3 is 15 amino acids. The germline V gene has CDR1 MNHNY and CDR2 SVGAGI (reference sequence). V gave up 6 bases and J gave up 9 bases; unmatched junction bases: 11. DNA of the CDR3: TGTGCCAGCAGGTCCTCTAGCGGGAGAGGGGGTGAGCAGTTCTTC. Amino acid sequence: CASRSSSGRGGEQFF.

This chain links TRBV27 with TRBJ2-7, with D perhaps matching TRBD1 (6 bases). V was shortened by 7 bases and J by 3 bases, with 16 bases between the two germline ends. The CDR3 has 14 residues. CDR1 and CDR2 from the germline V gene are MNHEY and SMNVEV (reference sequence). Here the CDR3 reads CASNKLGQFYEQYF. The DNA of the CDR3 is TGTGCCAGCAACAAACTCGGACAGTTCTACGAGCAGTACTTC.

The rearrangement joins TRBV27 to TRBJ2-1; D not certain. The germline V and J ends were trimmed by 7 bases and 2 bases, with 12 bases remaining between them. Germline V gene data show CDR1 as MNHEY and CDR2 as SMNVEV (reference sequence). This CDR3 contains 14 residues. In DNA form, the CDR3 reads TGTGCCAGCATCGGGCTTTCCACCTACAATGAGCAGTTCTTC. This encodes CASIGLSTYNEQFF.

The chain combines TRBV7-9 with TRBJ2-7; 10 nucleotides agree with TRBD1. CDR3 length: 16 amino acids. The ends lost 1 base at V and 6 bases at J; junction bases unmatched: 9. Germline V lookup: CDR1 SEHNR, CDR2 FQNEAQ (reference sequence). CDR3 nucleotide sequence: TGTGCCAGCAGCTTAGGAGGGACAGGGGCCCTCCTCGAGCAGTACTTC. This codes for CASSLGGTGALLEQYF.

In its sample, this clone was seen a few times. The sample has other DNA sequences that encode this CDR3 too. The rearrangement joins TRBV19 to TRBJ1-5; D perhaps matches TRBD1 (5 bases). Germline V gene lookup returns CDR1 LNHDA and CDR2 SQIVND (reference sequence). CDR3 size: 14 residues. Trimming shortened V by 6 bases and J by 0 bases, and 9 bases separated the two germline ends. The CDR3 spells CASRGVYSNQPQHF. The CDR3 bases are TGTGCCAGTAGGGGGGTTTATAGCAATCAGCCCCAGCATTTT. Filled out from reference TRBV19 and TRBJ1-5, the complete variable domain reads DGGITQSPKYLFRKEGQNVTLSCEQNLNHDAMYWYRQDPGQGLRLIYYSQIVNDFQKGDIAEGYSVSREKKESFPLTVTSAQKNPTAFYLCASRGVYSNQPQHFGDGTRLSIL.

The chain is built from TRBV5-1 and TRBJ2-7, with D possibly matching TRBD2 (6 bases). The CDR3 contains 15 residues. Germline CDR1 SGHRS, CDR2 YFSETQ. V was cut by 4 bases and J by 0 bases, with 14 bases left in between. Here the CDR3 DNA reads TGCGCCAGCAGCATGGGGGACTCCAGCTCCTACGAGCAGTACTTC. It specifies CASSMGDSSSYEQYF.

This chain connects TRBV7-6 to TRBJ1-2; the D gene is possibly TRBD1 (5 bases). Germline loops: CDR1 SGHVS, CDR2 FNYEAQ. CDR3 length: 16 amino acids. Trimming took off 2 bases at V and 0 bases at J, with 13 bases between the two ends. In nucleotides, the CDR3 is TGTGCCAGCAGCTTATCTCAGGGAGCAACTAACTATGGCTACACCTTC. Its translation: CASSLSQGATNYGYTF.

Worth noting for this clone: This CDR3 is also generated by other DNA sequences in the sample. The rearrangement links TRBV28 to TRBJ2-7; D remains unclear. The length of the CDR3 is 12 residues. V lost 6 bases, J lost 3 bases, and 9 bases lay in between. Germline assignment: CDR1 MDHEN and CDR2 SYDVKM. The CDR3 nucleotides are TGTGCCAGCAGCCCCAGACTCTACGAGCAGTACTTC. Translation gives CASSPRLYEQYF.

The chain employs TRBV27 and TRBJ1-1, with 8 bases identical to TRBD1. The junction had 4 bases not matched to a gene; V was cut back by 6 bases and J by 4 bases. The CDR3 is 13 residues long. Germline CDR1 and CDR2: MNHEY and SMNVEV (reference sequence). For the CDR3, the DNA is TGTGCCAGCAGCACAGGGGGACCCACTGAAGCTTTCTTT. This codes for CASSTGGPTEAFF.

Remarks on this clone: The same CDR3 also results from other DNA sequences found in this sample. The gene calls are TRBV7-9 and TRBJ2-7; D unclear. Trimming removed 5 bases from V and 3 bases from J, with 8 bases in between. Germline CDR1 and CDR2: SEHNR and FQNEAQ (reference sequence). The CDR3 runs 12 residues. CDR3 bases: TGTGCCAGCAGCCCCGGACGCTACGAGCAGTACTTC. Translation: CASSPGRYEQYF.

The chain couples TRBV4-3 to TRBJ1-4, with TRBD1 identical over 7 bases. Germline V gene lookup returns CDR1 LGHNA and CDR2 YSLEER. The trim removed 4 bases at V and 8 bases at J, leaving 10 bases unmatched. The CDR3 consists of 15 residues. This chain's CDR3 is CASSPTTGRGEKLFF. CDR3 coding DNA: TGCGCCAGCAGCCCCACGACAGGGAGGGGCGAAAAACTGTTTTTT.

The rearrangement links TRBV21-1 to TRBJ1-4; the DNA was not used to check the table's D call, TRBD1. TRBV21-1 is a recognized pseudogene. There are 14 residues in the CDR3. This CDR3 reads CASIIGTGGEKLFF. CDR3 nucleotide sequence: TGTGCCAGCATCATCGGGACAGGCGGGGAAAAACTGTTTTTT.

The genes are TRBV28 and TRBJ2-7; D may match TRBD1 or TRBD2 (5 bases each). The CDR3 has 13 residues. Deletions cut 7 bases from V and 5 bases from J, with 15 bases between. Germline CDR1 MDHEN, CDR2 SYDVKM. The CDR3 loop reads CASTTPGLHEQYF. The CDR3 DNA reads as TGTGCCAGCACCACCCCGGGGCTCCACGAGCAGTACTTC.

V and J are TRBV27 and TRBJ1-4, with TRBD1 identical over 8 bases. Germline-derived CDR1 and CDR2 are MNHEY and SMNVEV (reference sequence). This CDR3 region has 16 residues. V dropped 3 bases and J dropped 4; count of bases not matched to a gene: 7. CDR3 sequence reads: CASSLGRTGNNEKLFF. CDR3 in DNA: TGTGCCAGCAGTTTGGGGAGGACAGGGAATAATGAAAAACTGTTTTTT.

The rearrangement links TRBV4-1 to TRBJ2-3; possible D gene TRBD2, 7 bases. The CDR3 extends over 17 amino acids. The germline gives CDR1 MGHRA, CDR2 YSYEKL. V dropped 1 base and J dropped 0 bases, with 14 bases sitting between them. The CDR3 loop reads CASSQARGGSSTDTQYF. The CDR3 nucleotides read TGCGCCAGCAGCCAAGCAAGGGGGGGGTCTAGCACAGATACGCAGTATTTT.

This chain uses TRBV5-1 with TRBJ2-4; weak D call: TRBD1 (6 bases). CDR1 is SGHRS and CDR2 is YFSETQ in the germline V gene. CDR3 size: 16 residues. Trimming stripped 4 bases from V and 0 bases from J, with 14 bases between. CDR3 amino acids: CASSPWTDLAKNIQYF. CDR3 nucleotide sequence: TGCGCCAGCAGCCCCTGGACAGATTTAGCCAAAAACATTCAGTACTTC.

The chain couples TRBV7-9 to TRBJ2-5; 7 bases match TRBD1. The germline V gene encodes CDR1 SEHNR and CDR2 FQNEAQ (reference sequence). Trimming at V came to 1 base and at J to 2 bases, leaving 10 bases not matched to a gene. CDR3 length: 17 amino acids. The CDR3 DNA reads TGTGCCAGCAGCTTAGTCAGGGACAGAAATCAACAAGAGACCCAGTACTTC. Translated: CASSLVRDRNQQETQYF.

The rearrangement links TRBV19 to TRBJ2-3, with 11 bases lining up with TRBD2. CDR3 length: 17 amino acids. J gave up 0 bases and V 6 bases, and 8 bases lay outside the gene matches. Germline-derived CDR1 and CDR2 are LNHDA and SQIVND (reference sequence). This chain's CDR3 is CASRPGLADRSTDTQYF. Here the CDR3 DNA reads TGTGCCAGTAGACCGGGACTAGCGGATAGAAGCACAGATACGCAGTATTTT.

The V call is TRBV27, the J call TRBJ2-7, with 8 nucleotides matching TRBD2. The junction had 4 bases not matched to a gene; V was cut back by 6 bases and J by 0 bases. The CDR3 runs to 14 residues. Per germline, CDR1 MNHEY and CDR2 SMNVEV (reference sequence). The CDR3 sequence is CASSRGGSSYEQYF. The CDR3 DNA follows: TGTGCCAGCAGCCGGGGGGGTAGCTCCTACGAGCAGTACTTC.

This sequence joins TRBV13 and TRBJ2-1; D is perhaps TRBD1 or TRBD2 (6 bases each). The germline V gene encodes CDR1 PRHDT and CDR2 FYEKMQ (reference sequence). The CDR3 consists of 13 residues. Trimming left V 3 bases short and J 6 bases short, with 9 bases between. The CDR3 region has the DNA TGTGCCAGCAGCTTTCCGGGGGCCAATGAGCAGTTCTTC. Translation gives CASSFPGANEQFF.

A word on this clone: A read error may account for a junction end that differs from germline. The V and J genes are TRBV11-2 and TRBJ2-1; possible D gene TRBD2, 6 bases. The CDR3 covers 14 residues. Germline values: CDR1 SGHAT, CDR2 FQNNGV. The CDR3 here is CASSTRDSHNEQFF. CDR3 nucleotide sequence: TGTGCCAGCAGCACCAGGGACTCCCACAATGAGCAGTTCTTC.

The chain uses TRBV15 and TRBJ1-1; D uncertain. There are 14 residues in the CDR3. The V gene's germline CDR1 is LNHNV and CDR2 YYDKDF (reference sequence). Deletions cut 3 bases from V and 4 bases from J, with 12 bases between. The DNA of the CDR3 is TGTGCCACCAGCAGGACCCGGGCAGTCACTGAAGCTTTCTTT. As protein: CATSRTRAVTEAFF.

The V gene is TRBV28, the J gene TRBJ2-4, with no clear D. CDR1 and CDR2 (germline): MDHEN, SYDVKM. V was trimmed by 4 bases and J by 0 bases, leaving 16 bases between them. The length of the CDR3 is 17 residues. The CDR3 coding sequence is TGTGCCAGCAGTTCCCCCCCGAAAATGCTAGCCAAAAACATTCAGTACTTC. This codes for CASSSPPKMLAKNIQYF.